This T cell receptor beta chain is from a study of vaccination effects on CD4 cells after COVID-19. Study background: It was two doses of either the BNT162b2 or mRNA-1273 vaccine that participants received.

As to this clone: Its antigen is undetermined.

Following an approximately eleven-day culture, CD4+ T cells were purified. Nobody among the vaccine recipients had prior SARS-CoV-2 infection (nucleocapsid antibodies were negative). The data were produced by immunoSEQ multiplex PCR, yet TCRdb's version contains in-frame clones alone and is incomplete. In the table there are tens of thousands of clones, roughly 87% of which are singletons. CDR3 length equals 13 residues. V was clipped by 5 bases and J by 4 bases, with 9 bases between them. This receptor was obtained from a human donor who received a COVID-19 vaccine. The chain is built from TRBV12-3 or TRBV12-4 and TRBJ1-5; D call uncertain. The sample in question was CD4+ T cells from PBMCs cultured without peptide, obtained before COVID-19 vaccination. Here the CDR3 DNA reads TGTGCCAGCAGTAAGGGTACTAATCAGCCCCAGCATTTT. As protein: CASSKGTNQPQHF.